Each of the 25 T cell receptor beta chains below was sequenced from the same sample in a study of CD8 T cells in ankylosing spondylitis. TCRdb re-called the 5' RACE reads with MiXCR, one entry per CDR3 protein. The repertoire has about 240,000 distinct CDR3 sequences, roughly 8.6% of them found once; the top ten carry 6.8%. Sequencing used blood, either unsorted or a sorted T cell fraction (not recorded which). The origin of the receptors is a male donor with ankylosing spondylitis or in good health (not recorded which).

This clonotype has only a few counts. This sequence joins TRBV7-2 and TRBJ2-5; TRBD1 agrees at 9 bases. With 3 bases clipped from V and 1 base from J, the junction kept 3 bases outside the gene matches. This CDR3 has 15 amino acids. Germline assignment: CDR1 SGHTA and CDR2 FQGNSA. This chain's CDR3 is CASSLDRGLQETQYF. The CDR3 bases are TGTGCCAGCAGCTTGGACAGGGGTCTCCAAGAGACCCAGTACTTC.

This clonotype was seen only a few times. The chain carries TRBV7-2 and TRBJ1-6; 7 bases are a match to TRBD1. Germline V gives CDR1 SGHTA, CDR2 FQGNSA. The CDR3 loop spans 13 amino acids. After removal of 5 bases from V and 10 bases from J, the junction contained 5 bases not matched to a gene. The CDR3 DNA follows: TGTGCCAGCAGCCCGACAGGGAGCTCACCCCTCCACTTT. Residues: CASSPTGSSPLHF.

This clonotype was seen repeatedly, ten times or more. The genes are TRBV12-3 or TRBV12-4 and TRBJ1-1, with TRBD1 as a possible D gene (5 bases). Between the trimmed V and J ends, which lost 8 bases and 4 bases, there was a span of 17 bases. This CDR3 contains 14 residues. CDR3: CASHSLRQGTEAFF. The CDR3 coding sequence is TGTGCCAGCCACTCCCTGCGGCAGGGCACTGAAGCTTTCTTT.

The V and J genes are TRBV30 and TRBJ2-1; 11 bases line up with TRBD1. This CDR3 comprises 14 residues. Germline V gene lookup returns CDR1 GTSNPN and CDR2 SVGIG (reference sequence). J lost 7 bases, V lost 1 base, and 3 bases had no gene match. The CDR3: CAWSAGQGANEQFF. DNA for the CDR3: TGTGCCTGGAGTGCTGGACAGGGGGCGAATGAGCAGTTCTTC.

V gene TRBV29-1 combines with J gene TRBJ1-1; the D gene is possibly TRBD1 (6 bases). This CDR3 region has 12 residues. V shed 6 bases and J shed 10 bases, with 18 bases lying between them. The germline gives CDR1 SQVTM, CDR2 ANQGSEA. CDR3: CSVVYPGEGAFF. In DNA form, the CDR3 reads TGCAGCGTAGTTTACCCAGGGGAGGGAGCTTTCTTT.

This clonotype has at least ten counts. The CDR3 loop is CASSLVAREYGYTF. CDR3 nucleotides: TGTGCCAGCAGTTTAGTCGCCAGGGAATATGGCTACACCTTC. The chain employs TRBV12-3 or TRBV12-4 and TRBJ1-2, with TRBD1 as a possible D gene (5 bases). The CDR3 has 14 amino acids. Trimming took 1 base from V and 5 from J, leaving 11 bases between them.

This clonotype was observed many times. The chain recombines TRBV29-1 with TRBJ2-3, with D tentatively TRBD1 or TRBD2 (6 bases each). The V end was cut by 7 bases, the J end by 6 bases, with 14 bases between. This CDR3 region has 12 residues. Germline lookup yields CDR1 SQVTM and CDR2 ANQGSEA. CDR3 DNA: TGCAGCGCCCAAGGGGGGACGGATACGCAGTATTTT. Its protein is CSAQGGTDTQYF.

This clonotype was seen ten or more times. CDR3 loop: CASSQIQSRPLHF. The CDR3 DNA follows: TGTGCCAGCAGCCAAATTCAGAGTCGCCCCCTCCACTTT. The chain employs TRBV14 and TRBJ1-6; D is ambiguous. The CDR3 totals 13 residues. V was cut by 2 bases and J by 13 bases, with 12 bases left in between. Germline-derived CDR1 and CDR2 are SGHDN and FVKESK. The complete variable domain, with remaining parts taken from reference TRBV14 and TRBJ1-6, reads EAGVTQFPSHSVIEKGQTVTLRCDPISGHDNLYWYRRVMGKEIKFLLHFVKESKQDESGMPNNRFLAERTGGTYSTLKVQPAELEDSGVYFCASSQIQSRPLHFGNGTRLTVT.

In this sample, this clonotype turned up many times. V and J are TRBV12-3 or TRBV12-4 and TRBJ2-5; D might be TRBD2 (6 bases). The V end lost 6 bases, the J end lost 5 bases, and 13 bases lay between the germline ends. The CDR3 runs to 13 residues. The CDR3: CASRLGTGETQYF. In nucleotides, the CDR3 is TGTGCCAGCAGGTTGGGGACTGGGGAGACCCAGTACTTC.

The rearrangement uses TRBV5-1 and TRBJ2-2; D uncertain. The CDR3 is made up of 14 amino acids. V was pared by 1 base and J by 5 bases, with 9 bases between. Per germline, CDR1 SGHRS and CDR2 YFSETQ. CDR3 sequence (DNA): TGCGCCAGCAGCTTGACGGTAGAAACCGGGGAGCTGTTTTTT. Residues: CASSLTVETGELFF.

This clonotype showed up many times. This chain uses TRBV9 with TRBJ2-1; 12 bases fit TRBD2. The V and J ends lost 4 bases and 5 bases, in that order; junction bases with no gene match: 4. Germline values: CDR1 SGDLS, CDR2 YYNGEE. This CDR3 is built from 15 residues. This CDR3 reads CASSLAGGPNNEQFF. The CDR3 DNA is TGTGCCAGCAGCCTAGCGGGGGGGCCAAACAATGAGCAGTTCTTC.

This clonotype was observed many times. The chain recombines TRBV9 with TRBJ2-1, with TRBD2 matching 8 bases. CDR3 length: 15 amino acids. Germline values: CDR1 SGDLS, CDR2 YYNGEE. The V gene end was trimmed by 0 bases and the J gene end by 4 bases; junction bases not matched to a gene: 3. CDR3 sequence: CASSVAAGGYNEQFF. The CDR3 region has the DNA TGTGCCAGCAGCGTAGCTGCGGGGGGATACAATGAGCAGTTCTTC. Combining the CDR3 with reference TRBV9 and TRBJ2-1 gives the whole variable domain DSGVTQTPKHLITATGQRVTLRCSPRSGDLSVYWYQQSLDQGLQFLIQYYNGEERAKGNILERFSAQQFPDLHSELNLSSLELGDSALYFCASSVAAGGYNEQFFGPGTRLTVL.

This clonotype came up many times. The rearrangement uses TRBV29-1 and TRBJ2-6, with D unresolved. Germline V gene lookup returns CDR1 SQVTM and CDR2 ANQGSEA. V dropped 3 bases and J dropped 0 bases, with 6 bases sitting between them. This CDR3 is built from 14 residues. CDR3 DNA sequence: TGCAGCGTTGAGCGGAGCTCTGGGGCCAACGTCCTGACTTTC. Translation: CSVERSSGANVLTF.

This clonotype came up many times. The chain combines TRBV6-5 with TRBJ2-2, with 7 bases fitting TRBD1. Germline V gene sequence: CDR1 MNHEY, CDR2 SVGAGI. The CDR3 runs to 14 residues. J was trimmed by 5 bases and V by 2 bases; bases with no gene match: 2. CDR3 sequence: CASSYLQGTGELFF. Written as DNA, the CDR3 is TGTGCCAGCAGTTACCTACAGGGGACCGGGGAGCTGTTTTTT.

Ten or more counts support this clonotype. The V call is TRBV5-1, the J call TRBJ2-1; no reliable D call. Germline CDR1 is SGHRS and CDR2 is YFSETQ. The V end lost 0 bases, the J end lost 4 bases, and 5 bases lay between the germline ends. The CDR3 spans 13 residues. The CDR3, as DNA: TGCGCCAGCAGCTTGGGGATTTACAATGAGCAGTTCTTC. It specifies CASSLGIYNEQFF.

Worth noting for this clonotype: A much larger clone is a single base away; this may be a read error. The chain is built from TRBV12-3 or TRBV12-4 and TRBJ2-7, with 7 bases matching TRBD1. The CDR3 length is 12 residues. The V gene end was trimmed by 8 bases and the J gene end by 8 bases; junction bases not matched to a gene: 9. CDR3 coding DNA: TGTGCCAGCGGCGCAGGGGGTGGCAAGCAGTACTTC. It is translated as CASGAGGGKQYF.

The sample holds a few counts of this clonotype. This chain links TRBV20-1 with TRBJ2-5; D unresolved. This CDR3 has 17 residues. V was pared by 0 bases and J by 2 bases, with 19 bases between. Germline V gives CDR1 DFQATT, CDR2 SNEGSKA (reference sequence). This CDR3 is CSAREDYWAAQQETQYF. The CDR3 nucleotides are TGCAGTGCTAGAGAAGATTATTGGGCAGCGCAACAAGAGACCCAGTACTTC.

Many counts were recorded for this clonotype. This chain joins TRBV5-1 and TRBJ1-4; TRBD1 matches 7 bases. The CDR3 sequence is 15 residues long. The germline gives CDR1 SGHRS, CDR2 YFSETQ. Trimming removed 4 bases from V and 8 bases from J; junction bases left unmatched: 11. This chain's CDR3 is CASSPLQGKSEKLFF. CDR3 nucleotides: TGCGCCAGCAGCCCGCTACAGGGGAAAAGCGAAAAACTGTTTTTT.

This clonotype was recorded many times. The chain has TRBV9 and TRBJ2-3; maybe TRBD1 (6 bases). CDR3 size: 16 residues. V lost 0 bases and J 2 bases, leaving 13 bases between the germline ends. In germline, CDR1 is SGDLS, CDR2 YYNGEE. CDR3 DNA: TGTGCCAGCAGCGTAGGGACAGATCAAACCACAGATACGCAGTATTTT. This codes for CASSVGTDQTTDTQYF.

This clonotype was counted only a few times. The chain joins TRBV20-1 to TRBJ2-1; D possibly corresponds to TRBD2 (6 bases). Germline V gives CDR1 DFQATT, CDR2 SNEGSKA (reference sequence). This CDR3 spans 17 amino acids. Trimming left V 3 bases short and J 4 bases short, with 22 bases between. For the CDR3, the DNA is TGCAGTGCTAGTGGTCAAGCGGTCTTTGGGAGGTACAATGAGCAGTTCTTC. Its translation: CSASGQAVFGRYNEQFF.

There are many counts of this clonotype. This rearrangement joins TRBV7-2 to TRBJ2-2, with TRBD1 matching 7 bases. Germline-derived CDR1 and CDR2 are SGHTA and FQGNSA. V lost 1 base and J lost 7; bases outside the gene matches: 9. The CDR3 runs to 16 residues. The CDR3 protein is CASSLVNRGRGGELFF. CDR3 sequence (DNA): TGTGCCAGCAGCTTAGTTAACAGGGGAAGAGGCGGGGAGCTGTTTTTT.

This clonotype was detected many times. V gene TRBV10-3 combines with J gene TRBJ2-3; 9 bases line up with TRBD2. CDR1 and CDR2 (germline): ENHRY, SYGVKD. This CDR3 contains 17 residues. V dropped 3 bases and J dropped 7; count of bases not matched to a gene: 14. In DNA, the CDR3 is TGTGCCATCAGTGACACGCCTAGCGGGGCCTCATCTAATACGCAGTATTTT. This codes for CAISDTPSGASSNTQYF.

This clonotype has only a few counts. The chain joins TRBV20-1 to TRBJ2-1; a possible D gene is TRBD2 (6 bases). CDR1 is DFQATT and CDR2 is SNEGSKA in the germline V gene (reference sequence). V was clipped by 6 bases and J by 0 bases, with 12 bases between them. The CDR3 spans 14 residues. CDR3 in amino acids: CSARTTRSYNEQFF. The CDR3, as DNA: TGCAGTGCAAGGACTACCCGCTCCTACAATGAGCAGTTCTTC.

The sample holds a few counts of this clonotype. The chain has TRBV7-9 and TRBJ1-4; D is uncertain. CDR3 length: 16 amino acids. V lost 0 bases, J lost 6 bases, and 14 bases lay in between. Germline V gene data show CDR1 as SEHNR and CDR2 as FQNEAQ (reference sequence). The CDR3: CASSLALGLRDEKLFF. The CDR3 region has the DNA TGTGCCAGCAGCTTAGCCCTCGGATTGAGGGATGAAAAACTGTTTTTT. Complete variable domain (other parts from reference TRBV7-9 and TRBJ1-4): DTGVSQNPRHKITKRGQNVTFRCDPISEHNRLYWYRQTLGQGPEFLTYFQNEAQLEKSRLLSDRFSAERPKGSFSTLEIQRTEQGDSAMYLCASSLALGLRDEKLFFGSGTQLSVL.

This chain connects TRBV19 to TRBJ2-7; D gene unclear. V was pared by 0 bases and J by 3 bases, with 3 bases between. The CDR3 covers 12 residues. Germline lookup yields CDR1 LNHDA and CDR2 SQIVND (reference sequence). CDR3 sequence reads: CASSIEGYEQYF. DNA for the CDR3: TGTGCCAGTAGTATAGAAGGCTACGAGCAGTACTTC.